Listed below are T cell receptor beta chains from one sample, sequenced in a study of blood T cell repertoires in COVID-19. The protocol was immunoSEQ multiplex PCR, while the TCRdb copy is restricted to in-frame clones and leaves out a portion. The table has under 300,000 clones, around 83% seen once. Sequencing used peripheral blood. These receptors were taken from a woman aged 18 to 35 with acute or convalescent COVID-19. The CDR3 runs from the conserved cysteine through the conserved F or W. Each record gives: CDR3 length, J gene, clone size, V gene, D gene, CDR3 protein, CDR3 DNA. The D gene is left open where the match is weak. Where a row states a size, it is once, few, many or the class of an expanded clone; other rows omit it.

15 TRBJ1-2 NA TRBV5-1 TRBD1 CASSPQPDRGHGYTF TGCGCCAGCAGCCCGCAACCCGACAGGGGCCATGGCTACACCTTC
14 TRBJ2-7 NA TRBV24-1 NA CATSDSGVRGEQYF TGTGCCACCAGTGATTCGGGGGTTCGAGGCGAGCAGTACTTC
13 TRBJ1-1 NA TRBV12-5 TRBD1 CASAPDRDPEAFF TGTGCTAGTGCCCCGGACAGGGATCCTGAAGCTTTCTTT
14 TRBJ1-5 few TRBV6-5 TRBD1 CASSIDRGNQPQHF TGTGCCAGCAGCATCGACAGGGGCAATCAGCCCCAGCATTTT
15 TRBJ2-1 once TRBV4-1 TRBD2 CASSLSGRAENEQFF TGCGCCAGCAGTCTAAGCGGGAGGGCAGAGAATGAGCAGTTCTTC
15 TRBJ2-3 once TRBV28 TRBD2 CASSFAGGGTDTQYF TGTGCCAGCAGTTTTGCGGGAGGCGGTACAGATACGCAGTATTTT
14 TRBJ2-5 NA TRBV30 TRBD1 CAWSVRQGEETQYF TGTGCCTGGAGCGTCCGACAGGGCGAAGAGACCCAGTACTTC
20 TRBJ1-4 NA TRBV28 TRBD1 CASSSLSSSDRASTNEKLFF TGTGCCAGCAGTTCCCTATCTTCTTCGGACAGGGCTTCAACTAATGAAAAACTGTTTTTT
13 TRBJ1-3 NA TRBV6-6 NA CASTGDGRNTIYF TGTGCCAGCACGGGGGACGGCAGAAACACCATATATTTT
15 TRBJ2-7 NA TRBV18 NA CASSPASGVGYEQYF TGTGCCAGCTCACCAGCTTCGGGAGTAGGCTACGAGCAGTACTTC